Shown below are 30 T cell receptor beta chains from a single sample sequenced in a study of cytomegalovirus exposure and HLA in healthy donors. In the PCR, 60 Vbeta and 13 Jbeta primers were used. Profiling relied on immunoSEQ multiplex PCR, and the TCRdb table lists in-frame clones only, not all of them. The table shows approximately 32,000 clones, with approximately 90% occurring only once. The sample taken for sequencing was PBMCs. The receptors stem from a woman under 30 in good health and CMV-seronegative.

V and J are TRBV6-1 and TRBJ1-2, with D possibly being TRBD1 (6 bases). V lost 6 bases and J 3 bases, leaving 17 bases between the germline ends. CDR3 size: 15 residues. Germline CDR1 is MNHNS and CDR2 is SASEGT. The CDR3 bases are TGTGCCAGCAGCCTAGGGGGGGGGTATGACTATGGCTACACCTTC. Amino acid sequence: CASSLGGGYDYGYTF.

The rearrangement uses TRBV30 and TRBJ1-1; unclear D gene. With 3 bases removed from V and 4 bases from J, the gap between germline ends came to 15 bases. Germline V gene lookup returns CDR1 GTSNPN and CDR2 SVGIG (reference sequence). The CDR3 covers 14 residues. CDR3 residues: CAWRWASQSTEAFF. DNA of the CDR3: TGTGCCTGGAGATGGGCCTCTCAGAGCACTGAAGCTTTCTTT.

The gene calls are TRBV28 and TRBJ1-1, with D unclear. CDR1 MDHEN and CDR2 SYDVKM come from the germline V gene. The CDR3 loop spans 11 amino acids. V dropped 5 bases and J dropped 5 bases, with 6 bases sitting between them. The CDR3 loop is CASSRATEAFF. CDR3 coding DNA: TGTGCCAGCAGTCGCGCGACTGAAGCTTTCTTT.

The CDR3 bases are TGTGCCAGCAGTGTCTCCGAGATTAACTATGGCTACACCTTC. Protein sequence: CASSVSEINYGYTF. The chain links TRBV2 to TRBJ1-2; D unresolved. The CDR3 is made up of 14 amino acids. V was shortened by 4 bases and J by 1 base, with 10 bases between the two germline ends. The germline V gene encodes CDR1 SNHLY and CDR2 FYNNEI.

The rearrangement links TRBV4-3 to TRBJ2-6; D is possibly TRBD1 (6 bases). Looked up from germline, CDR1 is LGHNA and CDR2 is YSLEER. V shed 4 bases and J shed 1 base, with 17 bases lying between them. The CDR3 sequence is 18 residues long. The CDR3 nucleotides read TGCGCCAGCAGCCTCAGGGGACATTCCTCATCTGGGGCCAACGTCCTGACTTTC. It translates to CASSLRGHSSSGANVLTF.

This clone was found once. This chain's CDR3 is CASSLFSLRVPNTEAFF. The DNA of the CDR3 is TGTGCCAGCAGCTTATTCTCACTCCGGGTCCCGAACACTGAAGCTTTCTTT. V is TRBV11-2 and J is TRBJ1-1; D uncertain. Germline V gene lookup returns CDR1 SGHAT and CDR2 FQNNGV. With 2 bases removed from V and 1 base from J, the gap between germline ends came to 17 bases. The CDR3 has 17 residues.

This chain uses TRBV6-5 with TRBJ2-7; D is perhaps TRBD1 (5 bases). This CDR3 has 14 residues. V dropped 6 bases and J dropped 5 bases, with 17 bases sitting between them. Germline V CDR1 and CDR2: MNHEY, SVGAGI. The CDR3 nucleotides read TGTGCCAGCAGAATGACCCTACAGGTTCACGAGCAGTACTTC. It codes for CASRMTLQVHEQYF.

The CDR3 loop is CASSLSGVLNTEAFF. CDR3 DNA sequence: TGTGCCAGCAGTTTATCAGGGGTCCTGAACACTGAAGCTTTCTTT. The gene calls are TRBV27 and TRBJ1-1; TRBD1 is a possible D gene (5 bases). The CDR3 consists of 15 residues. Germline lookup yields CDR1 MNHEY and CDR2 SMNVEV (reference sequence). V was pared by 0 bases and J by 0 bases, with 8 bases between.

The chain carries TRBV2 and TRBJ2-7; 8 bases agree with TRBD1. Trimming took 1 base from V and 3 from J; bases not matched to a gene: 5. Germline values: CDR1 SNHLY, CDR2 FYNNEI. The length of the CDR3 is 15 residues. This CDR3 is CASSEDVRGLYEQYF. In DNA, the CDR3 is TGTGCCAGCAGTGAAGACGTCAGGGGGCTCTACGAGCAGTACTTC.

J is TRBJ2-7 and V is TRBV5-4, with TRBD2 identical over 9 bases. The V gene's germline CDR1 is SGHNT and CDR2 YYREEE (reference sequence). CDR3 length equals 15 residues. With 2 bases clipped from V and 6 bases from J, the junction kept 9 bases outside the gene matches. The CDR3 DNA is TGTGCCAGCAGCTTAGCGCTAGCGGGATATGGCGAGCAGTACTTC. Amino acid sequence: CASSLALAGYGEQYF.

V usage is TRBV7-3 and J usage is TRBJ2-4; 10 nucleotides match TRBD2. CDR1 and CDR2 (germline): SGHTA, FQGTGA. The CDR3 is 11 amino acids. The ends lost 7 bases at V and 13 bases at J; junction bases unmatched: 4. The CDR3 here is CASNKTSGQYF. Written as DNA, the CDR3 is TGTGCCAGCAACAAGACTAGCGGGCAGTACTTC.

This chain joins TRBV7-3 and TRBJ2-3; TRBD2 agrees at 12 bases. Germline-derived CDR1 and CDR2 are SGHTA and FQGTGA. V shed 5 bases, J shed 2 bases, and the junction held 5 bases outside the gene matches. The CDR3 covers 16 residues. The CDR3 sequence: CASSIGTSGSTDTQYF. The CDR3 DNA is TGTGCCAGCAGCATAGGGACTAGCGGGTCCACAGATACGCAGTATTTT.

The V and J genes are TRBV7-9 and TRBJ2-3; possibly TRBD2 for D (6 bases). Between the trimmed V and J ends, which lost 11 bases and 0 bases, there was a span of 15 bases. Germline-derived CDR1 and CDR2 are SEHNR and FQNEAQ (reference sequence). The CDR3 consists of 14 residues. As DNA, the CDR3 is TGTGCCTCGCCGGGGGAGCCTAGCACAGATACGCAGTATTTT. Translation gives CASPGEPSTDTQYF.

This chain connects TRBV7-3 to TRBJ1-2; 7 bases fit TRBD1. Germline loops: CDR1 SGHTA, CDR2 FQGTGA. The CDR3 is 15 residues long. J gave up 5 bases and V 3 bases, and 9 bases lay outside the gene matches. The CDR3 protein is CASSLRSGQIYGYTF. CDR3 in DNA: TGTGCCAGCAGCTTGCGCTCGGGACAGATATATGGCTACACCTTC.

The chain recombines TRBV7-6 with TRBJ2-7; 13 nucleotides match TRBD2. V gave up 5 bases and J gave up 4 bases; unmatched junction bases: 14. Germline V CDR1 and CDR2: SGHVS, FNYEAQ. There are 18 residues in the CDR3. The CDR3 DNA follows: TGTGCCAGCAGCGCTCCGGGACTAGCGGGAAAGGGGGTATACGAGCAGTACTTC. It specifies CASSAPGLAGKGVYEQYF.

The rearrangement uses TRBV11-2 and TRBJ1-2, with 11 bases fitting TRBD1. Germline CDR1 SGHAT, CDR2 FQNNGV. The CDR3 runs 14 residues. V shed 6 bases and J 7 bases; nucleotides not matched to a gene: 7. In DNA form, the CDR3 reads TGTGCCAGCAGACGGGGACAGGGGGGTGGTGGCTACACCTTC. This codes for CASRRGQGGGGYTF.

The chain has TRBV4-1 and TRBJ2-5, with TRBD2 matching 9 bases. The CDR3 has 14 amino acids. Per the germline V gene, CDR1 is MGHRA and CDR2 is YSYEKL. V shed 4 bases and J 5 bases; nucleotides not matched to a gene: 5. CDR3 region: CASSRLAAPETQYF. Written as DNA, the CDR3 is TGCGCCAGCAGCCGACTAGCGGCCCCCGAGACCCAGTACTTC.

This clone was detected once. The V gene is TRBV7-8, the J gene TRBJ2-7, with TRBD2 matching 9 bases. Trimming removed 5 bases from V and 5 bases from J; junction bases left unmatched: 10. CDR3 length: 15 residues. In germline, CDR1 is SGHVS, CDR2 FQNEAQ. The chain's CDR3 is CASSRFSGSRNEQYF. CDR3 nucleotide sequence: TGTGCCAGCAGCCGATTTAGCGGGAGCAGAAACGAGCAGTACTTC.

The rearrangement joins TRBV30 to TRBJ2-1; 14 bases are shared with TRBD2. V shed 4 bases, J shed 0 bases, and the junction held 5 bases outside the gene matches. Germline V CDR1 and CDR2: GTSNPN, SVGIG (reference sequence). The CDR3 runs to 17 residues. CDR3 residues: CAWKSGTSGSSYNEQFF. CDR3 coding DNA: TGTGCCTGGAAATCTGGGACTAGCGGGAGCTCCTACAATGAGCAGTTCTTC.

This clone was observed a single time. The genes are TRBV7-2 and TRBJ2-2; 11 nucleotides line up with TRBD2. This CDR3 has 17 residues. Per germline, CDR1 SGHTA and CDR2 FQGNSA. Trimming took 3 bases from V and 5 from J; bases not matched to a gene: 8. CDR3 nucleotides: TGTGCCAGCAGCTTCGTACTAGCGGGAGTAGTGACCGGGGAGCTGTTTTTT. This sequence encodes CASSFVLAGVVTGELFF.

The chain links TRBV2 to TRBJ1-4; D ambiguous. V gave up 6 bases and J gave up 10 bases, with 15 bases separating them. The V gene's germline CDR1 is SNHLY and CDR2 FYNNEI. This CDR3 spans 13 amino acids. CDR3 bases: TGTGCCAGCAGCGGACTAGATTCCGGAAAACTGTTTTTT. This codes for CASSGLDSGKLFF.

The CDR3 is CAWSPGGGATDTQYF. In DNA form, the CDR3 reads TGTGCCTGGAGCCCCGGCGGGGGGGCGACAGATACGCAGTATTTT. The chain recombines TRBV30 with TRBJ2-3, with 9 bases that match TRBD2. This CDR3 spans 15 amino acids. Germline loops: CDR1 GTSNPN, CDR2 SVGIG (reference sequence). V lost 3 bases to trimming and J lost 3 bases; unmatched junction nucleotides: 7. Combining the CDR3 with reference TRBV30 and TRBJ2-3 gives the whole variable domain SQTIHQWPATLVQPVGSPLSLECTVEGTSNPNLYWYRQAAGRGLQLLFYSVGIGQISSEVPQNLSASRPQDRQFILSSKKLLLSDSGFYLCAWSPGGGATDTQYFGPGTRLTVL.

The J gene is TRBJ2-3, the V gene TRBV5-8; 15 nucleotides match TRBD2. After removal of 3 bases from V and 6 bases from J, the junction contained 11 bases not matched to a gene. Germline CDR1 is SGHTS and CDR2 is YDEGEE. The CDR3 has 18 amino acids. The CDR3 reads CASSSRTSGRAILDTQYF. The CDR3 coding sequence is TGTGCCAGCAGCTCCCGGACTAGCGGGAGGGCCATATTGGATACGCAGTATTTT.

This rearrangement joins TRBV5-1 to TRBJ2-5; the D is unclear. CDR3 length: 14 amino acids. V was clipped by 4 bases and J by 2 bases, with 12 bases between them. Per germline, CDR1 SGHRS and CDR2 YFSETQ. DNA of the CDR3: TGCGCCAGCAGCCGCCCGGGTCCTCAAGAGACCCAGTACTTC. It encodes CASSRPGPQETQYF.

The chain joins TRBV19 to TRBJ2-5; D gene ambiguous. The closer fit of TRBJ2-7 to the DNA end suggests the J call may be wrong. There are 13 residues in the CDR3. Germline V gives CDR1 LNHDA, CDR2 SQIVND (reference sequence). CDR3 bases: TGTGCCAGCAGACACTCCATCTTCTACGAGCAGTACTTC. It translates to CASRHSIFYEQYF.

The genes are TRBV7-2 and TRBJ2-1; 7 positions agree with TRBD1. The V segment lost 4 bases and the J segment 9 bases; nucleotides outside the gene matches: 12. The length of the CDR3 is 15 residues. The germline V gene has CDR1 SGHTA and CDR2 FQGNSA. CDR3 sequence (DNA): TGTGCCAGCAGCTCGACCGCCGACAGGGCCCCTGAGCAGTTCTTC. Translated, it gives CASSSTADRAPEQFF.

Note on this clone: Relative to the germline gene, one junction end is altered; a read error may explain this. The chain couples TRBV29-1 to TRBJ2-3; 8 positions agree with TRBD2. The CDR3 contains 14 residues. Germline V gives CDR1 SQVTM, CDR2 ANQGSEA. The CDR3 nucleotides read TGCAGCGTGGAAGAGAGCGGGAGACCAGATACGCAGTATTTT. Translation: CSVEESGRPDTQYF.

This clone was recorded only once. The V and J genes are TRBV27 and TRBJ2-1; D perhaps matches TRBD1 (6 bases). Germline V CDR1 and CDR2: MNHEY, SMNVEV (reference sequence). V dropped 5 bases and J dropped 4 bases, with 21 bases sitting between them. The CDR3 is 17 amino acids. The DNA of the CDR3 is TGTGCCAGCAGTACCCTCGGTTCGGGGACACCATACAATGAGCAGTTCTTC. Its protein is CASSTLGSGTPYNEQFF.

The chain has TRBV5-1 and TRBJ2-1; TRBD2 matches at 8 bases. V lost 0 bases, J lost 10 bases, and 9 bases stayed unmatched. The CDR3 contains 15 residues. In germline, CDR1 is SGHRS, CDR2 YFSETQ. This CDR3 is CASSLALGTRAEQFF. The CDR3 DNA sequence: TGCGCCAGCAGCTTGGCCCTTGGGACTAGAGCCGAGCAGTTCTTC.

The CDR3 region is CASSLLGQGVYEQYF. CDR3 coding DNA: TGTGCCAGCAGTTTATTAGGCCAGGGGGTCTACGAGCAGTACTTC. The chain couples TRBV27 to TRBJ2-7; 7 bases are shared with TRBD1. The germline CDR1 and CDR2 sequences are MNHEY and SMNVEV (reference sequence). CDR3 size: 15 residues. With V trimmed by 1 base and J by 3 bases, 6 bases remained unmatched.